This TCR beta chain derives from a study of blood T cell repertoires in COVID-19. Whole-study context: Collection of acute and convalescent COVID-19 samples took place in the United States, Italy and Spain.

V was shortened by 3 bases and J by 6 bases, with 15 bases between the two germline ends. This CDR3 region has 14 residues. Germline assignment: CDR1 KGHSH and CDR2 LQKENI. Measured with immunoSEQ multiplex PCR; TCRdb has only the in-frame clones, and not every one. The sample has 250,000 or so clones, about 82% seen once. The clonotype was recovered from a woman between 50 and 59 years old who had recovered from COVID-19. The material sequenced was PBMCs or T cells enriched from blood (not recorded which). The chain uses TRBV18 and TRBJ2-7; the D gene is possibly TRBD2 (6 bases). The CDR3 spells CASSPGLTEGEQYF. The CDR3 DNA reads TGTGCCAGCTCACCCGGACTAACGGAAGGCGAGCAGTACTTC.